One and the same sample provided the 12 T cell receptor beta chains below, sequenced in a study of OX40 agonist ivuxolimab in advanced cancers. Data came from immunoSEQ multiplex PCR; TCRdb stores just in-frame clones and leaves some out. Altogether approximately 79,000 clones are present, about 85% being singletons, with the ten largest covering about 0.89%. The sequencing used CD4+ or CD8+ T cells sorted from blood, collected in a trial of the OX40 agonist ivuxolimab. The origin of the receptors is an adult with an advanced solid tumor such as melanoma, head and neck, liver or kidney cancer.

The V call is TRBV19, the J call TRBJ2-7, with 10 bases lining up with TRBD1. The CDR3 loop spans 15 amino acids. The germline CDR1 and CDR2 sequences are LNHDA and SQIVND (reference sequence). Unmatched junction bases numbered 9, after V lost 5 bases and J lost 5 bases. In DNA, the CDR3 is TGTGCCAGTAGTGGGACAGGGGAAGCTCGGGACGAGCAGTACTTC. This codes for CASSGTGEARDEQYF.

This chain uses TRBV19 with TRBJ1-6; D not certain. This CDR3 region has 16 residues. Germline CDR1 reads LNHDA; CDR2 reads SQIVND (reference sequence). Trimming removed 8 bases at V and 2 bases at J, with 16 bases between. The CDR3 sequence is CASPGRRIPYNSPLHF. CDR3 DNA: TGTGCCAGTCCCGGACGACGTATTCCCTATAATTCACCCCTCCACTTT.

The chain is built from TRBV6-5 and TRBJ1-5; D possibly corresponds to TRBD1 (6 bases). This CDR3 comprises 14 residues. Germline assignment: CDR1 MNHEY and CDR2 SVGAGI. V was cut by 4 bases and J by 1 base, with 8 bases left in between. For the CDR3, the DNA is TGTGCCAGCAGTTCCACAGGGAGCAATCAGCCCCAGCATTTT. Translation gives CASSSTGSNQPQHF.

This chain joins TRBV5-6 and TRBJ1-3; no clear D gene. The V gene lost 0 bases and the J gene lost 2 bases, with 9 bases spanning the gap. Germline CDR1 reads SGHDT; CDR2 reads YYEEEE. CDR3 length: 15 residues. CDR3 nucleotides: TGTGCCAGCAGCTTGGTAGACACCACTGGAAACACCATATATTTT. It encodes CASSLVDTTGNTIYF.

This chain joins TRBV27 and TRBJ2-2, with TRBD2 identical over 10 bases. The V gene end was trimmed by 8 bases and the J gene end by 6 bases; junction bases not matched to a gene: 12. Germline V lookup: CDR1 MNHEY, CDR2 SMNVEV (reference sequence). This CDR3 spans 16 amino acids. DNA of the CDR3: TGTGCCAGCGGATTAGCGGGAGGTATCCTATCCGGGGAGCTGTTTTTT. Protein product: CASGLAGGILSGELFF.

About this clone itself: In the same sample, other DNA sequences code for this CDR3. The genes are TRBV7-9 and TRBJ1-3; no reliable D call. V dropped 5 bases and J dropped 0 bases, with 5 bases sitting between them. Germline values: CDR1 SEHNR, CDR2 FQNEAQ (reference sequence). The CDR3 covers 13 residues. The DNA for the CDR3 is TGTGCCAGCAGCCTGTCCTCTGGAAACACCATATATTTT. Translated, it gives CASSLSSGNTIYF.

The genes are TRBV7-9 and TRBJ2-3; 9 bases map to TRBD1. CDR3 length: 14 residues. The V gene end was trimmed by 4 bases and the J gene end by 4 bases; junction bases not matched to a gene: 3. Germline V gene lookup returns CDR1 SEHNR and CDR2 FQNEAQ (reference sequence). CDR3 nucleotides: TGTGCCAGCAGCTACGACAGGGGGGCAGATACGCAGTATTTT. It encodes CASSYDRGADTQYF. Full variable domain (remainder filled in from reference TRBV7-9 and TRBJ2-3): DTGVSQNPRHKITKRGQNVTFRCDPISEHNRLYWYRQTLGQGPEFLTYFQNEAQLEKSRLLSDRFSAERPKGSFSTLEIQRTEQGDSAMYLCASSYDRGADTQYFGPGTRLTVL.

This clone was recorded a few times. The CDR3 is CASSLEAGVSYGYTF. The DNA for the CDR3 is TGTGCCAGCAGCTTAGAGGCAGGGGTTAGCTATGGCTACACCTTC. The V and J genes are TRBV11-2 and TRBJ1-2; possibly TRBD1 for D (6 bases). Trimming removed 0 bases at V and 4 bases at J, with 12 bases between. This CDR3 spans 15 amino acids. CDR1 is SGHAT and CDR2 is FQNNGV in the germline V gene.

The chain has TRBV29-1 and TRBJ1-2; D not certain. The germline CDR1 and CDR2 sequences are SQVTM and ANQGSEA. CDR3 length equals 11 residues. V was cut by 4 bases and J by 6 bases, with 9 bases left in between. The CDR3 sequence: CSVGAADGYTF. The CDR3 nucleotides read TGCAGCGTTGGGGCCGCAGATGGCTACACCTTC.

This chain joins TRBV5-1 and TRBJ1-1; D is ambiguous. The CDR3 consists of 16 residues. Trimming took off 0 bases at V and 0 bases at J, with 12 bases between the two ends. Germline-derived CDR1 and CDR2 are SGHRS and YFSETQ. CDR3 in amino acids: CASSLGARQMNTEAFF. The CDR3 DNA reads TGCGCCAGCAGCTTGGGAGCCAGACAAATGAACACTGAAGCTTTCTTT. Full variable domain (remainder filled in from reference TRBV5-1 and TRBJ1-1): KAGVTQTPRYLIKTRGQQVTLSCSPISGHRSVSWYQQTPGQGLQFLFEYFSETQRNKGNFPGRFSGRQFSNSRSEMNVSTLELGDSALYLCASSLGARQMNTEAFFGQGTRLTVV.

The chain is built from TRBV2 and TRBJ2-2; 8 positions match TRBD1. V gave up 10 bases and J gave up 1 base; unmatched junction bases: 2. CDR1 SNHLY and CDR2 FYNNEI come from the germline V gene. The CDR3 covers 13 residues. CDR3 nucleotides: TGTGCCACAGACAGGGGGAACACCGGGGAGCTGTTTTTT. Protein sequence: CATDRGNTGELFF.

Remarks on this clone: This sample includes further DNA sequences coding for the same CDR3. The chain recombines TRBV18 with TRBJ1-4; D gene ambiguous. The V gene lost 2 bases and the J gene lost 5 bases, with 6 bases spanning the gap. There are 13 residues in the CDR3. Germline values: CDR1 KGHSH, CDR2 LQKENI. CDR3 in DNA: TGTGCCAGCTCACCAGGCCGGAATGAAAAACTGTTTTTT. Protein: CASSPGRNEKLFF.